The 7 T cell receptor beta chains below come from one sample, sequenced in a study of blood T cells in healthy people across ages. PCR was performed a second time for roughly 7 to 12 cycles using a sample-barcoded 5' primer and a J-beta primer mix. Via MiXCR, TCRdb re-called the 5' RACE reads, giving one row per CDR3 protein. This table has about 1.1 million distinct CDR3 sequences, 35% to 45% appearing once. The sequencing sample was made of blood. The origin of the receptors is a man aged 18 to 29 in good health.

The chain employs TRBV7-9 and TRBJ1-1, with 8 bases aligning to TRBD1. The CDR3 runs to 17 residues. Looked up from germline, CDR1 is SEHNR and CDR2 is FQNEAQ (reference sequence). After removal of 4 bases from V and 0 bases from J, the junction contained 10 bases not matched to a gene. The CDR3, as DNA: TGTGCCAGCAGCTCGACAGGCGGGACAGGCATGAACACTGAAGCTTTCTTT. Its protein product is CASSSTGGTGMNTEAFF.

This clonotype occurred a few times. The chain combines TRBV3-1 with TRBJ2-4; D may be TRBD2 (6 bases). This CDR3 has 14 residues. Germline V CDR1 and CDR2: LGHDT, YNNKEL (reference sequence). Between the trimmed V and J ends, which lost 3 bases and 3 bases, there was a span of 9 bases. The CDR3 nucleotides read TGTGCCAGCAGCCACAGGGAGGTCAAAAACATTCAGTACTTC. This codes for CASSHREVKNIQYF.

The chain uses TRBV2 and TRBJ1-1; TRBD1 agrees at 11 bases. The germline CDR1 and CDR2 sequences are SNHLY and FYNNEI. J gave up 4 bases and V 7 bases, and 8 bases lay outside the gene matches. This CDR3 comprises 15 residues. CDR3 protein: CASNPDRGLVTEAFF. CDR3 sequence (DNA): TGTGCCAGCAATCCGGACAGGGGGCTAGTCACTGAAGCTTTCTTT.

The gene calls are TRBV2 and TRBJ1-2; TRBD1 is a possible D gene (6 bases). Per germline, CDR1 SNHLY and CDR2 FYNNEI. Trimming removed 7 bases from V and 0 bases from J, with 15 bases in between. The CDR3 totals 15 residues. CDR3 sequence (DNA): TGTGCCAGCAAGGACAGTGGTTTAGCTAACTATGGCTACACCTTC. Its protein product is CASKDSGLANYGYTF.

The chain couples TRBV3-1 to TRBJ2-1; unclear D gene. V lost 0 bases and J lost 9, with 9 bases in between. The CDR3 length is 13 residues. The germline CDR1 and CDR2 sequences are LGHDT and YNNKEL (reference sequence). CDR3 DNA: TGTGCCAGCAGCCAAGATTACCTGGGTGAGCAGTTCTTC. As protein: CASSQDYLGEQFF.

This clonotype was seen more than once but under ten times. V and J are TRBV29-1 and TRBJ2-3; the match to TRBD1 covers 12 bases. The CDR3 is made up of 16 amino acids. Trimming took 6 bases from V and 5 from J; bases not matched to a gene: 12. Germline V CDR1 and CDR2: SQVTM, ANQGSEA. The CDR3 reads CSVTPGWDRGRDTQYF. Here the CDR3 DNA reads TGCAGCGTAACTCCCGGTTGGGACAGGGGGCGAGATACGCAGTATTTT.

The chain employs TRBV11-2 and TRBJ1-2; D remains ambiguous. CDR3 length: 17 residues. V was cut by 0 bases and J by 3 bases, with 17 bases left in between. CDR1 is SGHAT and CDR2 is FQNNGV in the germline V gene. The DNA of the CDR3 is TGTGCCAGCAGCTTAGATTTTTTCGTAGGACCGCACTATGGCTACACCTTC. Translated, it gives CASSLDFFVGPHYGYTF.